In this sample, the clone carrying this T cell receptor beta chain turned up once. Antigen specificity is unknown. The sample belongs to a study of Ad26.COV2.S vaccination and SARS-CoV-2 variants. As for the study in general: Donor allocation was to the COV1001 Ad26.COV2.S trial arm. The study gave Ad26.COV2.S intramuscularly, once or twice 56 days apart. The study's findings and limits: Spike-specific TCR breadth in vaccine recipients exceeded that seen in placebo recipients. Breadth and depth estimates from TCRs may understate total T cell responses.

The treatment denotes: roughly 18 received Ad26.COV2.S at low or high dose, single or two shots; about five received placebo; per-sample allocation not given. Day 63 following the first vaccine or placebo injection was when the samples were taken. The method was immunoSEQ multiplex PCR; TCRdb's version includes in-frame clones alone and lacks a portion of them. The sample includes a few hundred thousand clones, about 80% of them seen just once. This TCR came from a person aged 18-60 years who received the Ad26.COV2.S COVID-19 vaccine or a placebo. The material sequenced was peripheral blood, taken in a trial of Ad26.COV2.S vaccine versus placebo.

The CDR3 here is CASSPQGQSNQPQHF. CDR3 nucleotides: TGTGCCAGCTCACCACAGGGGCAGAGCAATCAGCCCCAGCATTTT. The rearrangement joins TRBV18 to TRBJ1-5; tentative D call: TRBD1 (5 bases). CDR3 size: 15 residues. Germline loops: CDR1 KGHSH, CDR2 LQKENI. The V end was cut by 1 base, the J end by 1 base, with 8 bases between.